The 17 T cell receptor beta chains below were found in one sample sequenced in a study of blood T cell repertoires in COVID-19. The protocol was immunoSEQ multiplex PCR, while the TCRdb copy is restricted to in-frame clones and leaves out a portion. The sample carries a few hundred thousand clones, 86% recorded once. The sequenced material came from peripheral blood. The source of these receptors is a man aged 55 to 70 with acute or convalescent COVID-19.

The chain links TRBV20-1 to TRBJ2-7; possible D gene TRBD2, 6 bases. The germline V and J ends were trimmed by 7 bases and 2 bases, with 9 bases remaining between them. The CDR3 loop spans 11 amino acids. The germline CDR1 and CDR2 sequences are DFQATT and SNEGSKA (reference sequence). The CDR3 loop reads CSVTRAYEQYF. CDR3 bases: TGCAGTGTGACTAGGGCCTACGAGCAGTACTTC.

The chain has TRBV5-1 and TRBJ1-2, with D perhaps matching TRBD1 (6 bases). Trimming pared 0 bases from V and 3 bases from J, leaving 15 bases between. CDR3 length: 16 residues. Germline CDR1 reads SGHRS; CDR2 reads YFSETQ. In DNA form, the CDR3 reads TGCGCCAGCAGCTTGGGGGCAGGTTCAGGGGACTATGGCTACACCTTC. It translates to CASSLGAGSGDYGYTF.

In its sample, this clone ranks as medium-sized (0.01 to 0.1%). The gene calls are TRBV7-8 and TRBJ1-5; TRBD1 aligns across 7 bases. The germline gives CDR1 SGHVS, CDR2 FQNEAQ. The CDR3 runs 12 residues. V dropped 5 bases and J dropped 8; count of bases not matched to a gene: 3. For the CDR3, the DNA is TGTGCCAGCAGCCTCAGGGGGGAGCCCCAGCATTTT. Its protein product is CASSLRGEPQHF. Based on the CDR3 plus reference TRBV7-8 and TRBJ1-5, the full variable domain is GAGVSQSPRYKVAKRGQDVALRCDPISGHVSLFWYQQALGQGPEFLTYFQNEAQLDKSGLPSDRFFAERPEGSVSTLKIQRTQQEDSAVYLCASSLRGEPQHFGDGTRLSIL.

V is TRBV2 and J is TRBJ2-7, with TRBD2 as a possible D gene (5 bases). Germline V gives CDR1 SNHLY, CDR2 FYNNEI. The CDR3 is 14 amino acids. Trimming took 4 bases from V and 0 from J, leaving 10 bases between them. CDR3 bases: TGTGCCAGCAGTGTGGTGAGGGTCTCCTACGAGCAGTACTTC. This gives the protein CASSVVRVSYEQYF.

The chain joins TRBV5-5 to TRBJ2-1, with 10 bases aligning to TRBD1. The CDR3 covers 13 residues. Losses at the gene ends were 3 bases for V and 6 bases for J; bases not matched to a gene: 0. Looked up from germline, CDR1 is SGHKS and CDR2 is YYEKEE (reference sequence). The CDR3 is CASSWTGGNEQFF. DNA for the CDR3: TGTGCCAGCAGCTGGACAGGGGGCAATGAGCAGTTCTTC.

V and J are TRBV20-1 and TRBJ1-3; a possible D gene is TRBD1 (5 bases). CDR1 and CDR2 (germline): DFQATT, SNEGSKA (reference sequence). There are 13 residues in the CDR3. V gave up 3 bases and J gave up 4 bases, with 10 bases separating them. The CDR3 DNA follows: TGCAGTGCTAGTTTGACAGCAGGAAACACCATATATTTT. Residues: CSASLTAGNTIYF.

This clone was observed a handful of times. The chain combines TRBV7-9 with TRBJ1-1; D not certain. The V end lost 0 bases, the J end lost 0 bases, and 5 bases lay between the germline ends. The CDR3 runs 14 residues. Germline V gene lookup returns CDR1 SEHNR and CDR2 FQNEAQ (reference sequence). As DNA, the CDR3 is TGTGCCAGCAGCTTAGCGCCGGTGAACACTGAAGCTTTCTTT. Amino acid sequence: CASSLAPVNTEAFF.

The chain links TRBV19 to TRBJ2-7, with TRBD1 as a possible D gene (5 bases). CDR1 is LNHDA and CDR2 is SQIVND in the germline V gene (reference sequence). The CDR3 runs to 11 residues. Trimming removed 3 bases at V and 7 bases at J, with 7 bases between. CDR3 sequence (DNA): TGTGCCAGTAGTATGGGGCGGGAGCAGTACTTC. Its protein is CASSMGREQYF.

This clone was counted a single time. This chain connects TRBV30 to TRBJ2-7, with 8 bases identical to TRBD1. The CDR3 has 14 amino acids. Germline V CDR1 and CDR2: GTSNPN, SVGIG (reference sequence). The V gene end was trimmed by 5 bases and the J gene end by 3 bases; junction bases not matched to a gene: 9. The CDR3 nucleotides are TGTGCCTGGGGCCCGGGACAGGTGTACTACGAGCAGTACTTC. Its translation: CAWGPGQVYYEQYF.

This clone was seen a single time. This chain links TRBV28 with TRBJ1-2; D gene ambiguous. This CDR3 has 13 amino acids. Germline V gives CDR1 MDHEN, CDR2 SYDVKM. V lost 6 bases to trimming and J lost 8 bases, with 16 bases between them. The CDR3 loop reads CASRIPDSKGYTF. Here the CDR3 DNA reads TGTGCCAGCAGGATCCCAGACTCGAAAGGCTACACCTTC.

CDR3 region: CATSRDRNTKTFF. The CDR3 DNA reads as TGTGCCACCAGCAGAGATCGTAACACGAAGACTTTCTTT. This chain joins TRBV15 and TRBJ1-1, with D hard to call. This CDR3 has 13 amino acids. V lost 0 bases to trimming and J lost 12 bases, with 14 bases between them. Germline CDR1 and CDR2: LNHNV and YYDKDF (reference sequence).

This chain uses TRBV2 with TRBJ2-7; D not resolved. With 8 bases removed from V and 0 bases from J, the gap between germline ends came to 17 bases. CDR1 and CDR2 from the germline V gene are SNHLY and FYNNEI. There are 15 residues in the CDR3. CDR3 in amino acids: CASGLRDTPSYEQYF. The CDR3 DNA reads as TGTGCCAGCGGCCTGCGCGACACTCCCTCCTACGAGCAGTACTTC.

The chain is built from TRBV7-9 and TRBJ1-2; the D gene is possibly TRBD1 (5 bases). Germline-derived CDR1 and CDR2 are SEHNR and FQNEAQ (reference sequence). This CDR3 contains 14 residues. V was cut by 4 bases and J by 2 bases, with 11 bases left in between. Here the CDR3 DNA reads TGTGCCAGCAGCTCAACACAGGTCAACTATGGCTACACCTTC. This encodes CASSSTQVNYGYTF.

This sequence joins TRBV6-5 and TRBJ2-2, with TRBD2 matching 7 bases. CDR1 MNHEY and CDR2 SVGAGI come from the germline V gene. The V gene end was trimmed by 0 bases and the J gene end by 7 bases; junction bases not matched to a gene: 8. This CDR3 comprises 16 residues. CDR3 DNA sequence: TGTGCCAGCAGTTACTCCTACAGGAGGGAGGGCGGGGAGCTGTTTTTT. Protein product: CASSYSYRREGGELFF.

The CDR3 sequence is CASSTRTGLTGYTF. CDR3 DNA: TGTGCCAGCAGTACGAGGACAGGGCTCACCGGCTACACCTTC. The chain is built from TRBV6-6 and TRBJ1-2; TRBD1 aligns across 8 bases. Germline trimming cut 5 bases from V and 8 bases from J; bases unmatched to any gene: 10. The CDR3 is 14 amino acids. Germline V gene data show CDR1 as MNHNY and CDR2 as SVGAGI (reference sequence).

The chain has TRBV19 and TRBJ2-3; no definite D call. V was cut by 0 bases and J by 2 bases, with 9 bases left in between. The CDR3 extends over 15 amino acids. CDR1 is LNHDA and CDR2 is SQIVND in the germline V gene (reference sequence). Here the CDR3 reads CASSIDNSYTDTQYF. Written as DNA, the CDR3 is TGTGCCAGTAGTATAGACAACAGTTACACAGATACGCAGTATTTT.

This clone showed up many times. The chain has TRBV14 and TRBJ1-1; D is ambiguous. V was cut by 4 bases and J by 0 bases, with 12 bases left in between. The germline CDR1 and CDR2 sequences are SGHDN and FVKESK. The length of the CDR3 is 15 residues. This chain's CDR3 is CASSPSRGMNTEAFF. The CDR3 region has the DNA TGTGCCAGCAGCCCCAGCCGCGGAATGAACACTGAAGCTTTCTTT.